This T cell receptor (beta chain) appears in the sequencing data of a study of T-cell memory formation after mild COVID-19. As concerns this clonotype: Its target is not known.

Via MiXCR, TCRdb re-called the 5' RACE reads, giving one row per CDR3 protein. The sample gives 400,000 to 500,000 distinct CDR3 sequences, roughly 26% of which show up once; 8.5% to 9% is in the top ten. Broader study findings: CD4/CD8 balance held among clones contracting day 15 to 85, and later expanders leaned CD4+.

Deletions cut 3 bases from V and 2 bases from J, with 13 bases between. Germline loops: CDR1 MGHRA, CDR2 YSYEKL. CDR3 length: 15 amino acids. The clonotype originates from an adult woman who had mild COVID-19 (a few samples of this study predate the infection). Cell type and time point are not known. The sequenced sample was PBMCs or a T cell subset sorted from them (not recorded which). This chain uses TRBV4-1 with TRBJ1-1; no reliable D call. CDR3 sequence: CASSHPGPPNTEAFF. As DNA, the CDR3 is TGCGCCAGCAGCCATCCTGGTCCACCTAACACTGAAGCTTTCTTT.